This TCR beta chain was sequenced during a study of T cell repertoires in cytomegalovirus infection. General study findings and limits: Clonotype analysis showed dominance of the ex vivo response by HLA-C-restricted CMV-specific TCR beta clonotypes.

TCRdb re-derived calls from the reads in MiXCR, one entry per CDR3 protein. The data show some 700,000 distinct CDR3 sequences, roughly a third seen once. CDR1 SGHKS and CDR2 YYEKEE come from the germline V gene (reference sequence). V dropped 4 bases and J dropped 2 bases, with 12 bases sitting between them. This CDR3 has 14 amino acids. This clonotype was counted only a few times. Its matching antigen is unknown. This TCR derives from a human donor in good health (CMV status not recorded). Some clones in this sample may be carry-over from other donors' samples. The sequencing here drew on cultured PBMCs, taken from culture after CMV antigen stimulation. The rearrangement joins TRBV5-5 to TRBJ2-5; D possibly uses TRBD1 or TRBD2 (5 bases each). CDR3 in DNA: TGTGCCAGCAGCGCCCGGGACCCGCAAGAGACCCAGTACTTC. Residues: CASSARDPQETQYF. The full variable domain, completed using reference TRBV5-5 and TRBJ2-5, is DAGVTQSPTHLIKTRGQQVTLRCSPISGHKSVSWYQQVLGQGPQFIFQYYEKEERGRGNFPDRFSARQFPNYSSELNVNALLLGDSALYLCASSARDPQETQYFGPGTRLLVL.